One T cell receptor (beta chain) is described in this entry. Antigen: not known. The primer mix had 60 Vbeta and 13 Jbeta primers. The method was immunoSEQ multiplex PCR; TCRdb's version includes in-frame clones alone and lacks a portion of them. The table shows approximately 180,000 clones, with under 80% occurring only once. The data stem from a study of cytomegalovirus exposure and HLA in healthy donors. Study information: Early released data had roughly 81 million unique TCRs, all coming from HLA-typed donors. Overall study findings and caveats: A likely sequencing artifact accounted for one observed cluster of highly shared sequence variants. Clonal expansion, a later analysis showed, was greater in HLA-associated TCR beta chains than in equally common others. A later analysis found that most CMV-associated TCR beta chains appeared HLA-restricted.

Germline loops: CDR1 MNHNY, CDR2 SVGAGI (reference sequence). This CDR3 has 16 amino acids. Trimming took off 2 bases at V and 4 bases at J, with 16 bases between the two ends. The receptor comes from a woman aged 45-65 years in good health and CMV-seropositive. Sequences were obtained from PBMCs. The V call is TRBV6-6, the J call TRBJ2-3, with D perhaps matching TRBD1 (5 bases). DNA of the CDR3: TGTGCCAGCAGTTACCTCCTGGGGCCCTCTCCAGATACGCAGTATTTT. Protein sequence: CASSYLLGPSPDTQYF.